What follows is one TCR beta chain and its context. The CDR3 is made up of 15 amino acids. V shed 3 bases and J 0 bases; nucleotides not matched to a gene: 4. In germline, CDR1 is KGHSH, CDR2 LQKENI. Original methodology: Reference gene primer amplification yielded estimated nucleated cell counts. Clones were sequenced by immunoSEQ multiplex PCR, and TCRdb holds only the in-frame ones, with some missing. V and J calls and clone size are given by that table; D and trimming were obtained from the DNA. The sample lists approximately 220,000 clones; roughly 87% were seen once. This sample was included in a study of blood T cell repertoires in COVID-19. Looking at the study overall: COVID-19 samples from acute and convalescent phases originated in the United States, Italy and Spain.

The chain joins TRBV18 to TRBJ1-2; 7 nucleotides agree with TRBD1. The source material was PBMCs or T cells enriched from blood (not recorded which). The TCR was taken from a woman aged 25 to 39 with acute COVID-19. The CDR3 nucleotides read TGTGCCAGCTCACCTACCGACAGGGCTAACTATGGCTACACCTTC. Amino acids: CASSPTDRANYGYTF.